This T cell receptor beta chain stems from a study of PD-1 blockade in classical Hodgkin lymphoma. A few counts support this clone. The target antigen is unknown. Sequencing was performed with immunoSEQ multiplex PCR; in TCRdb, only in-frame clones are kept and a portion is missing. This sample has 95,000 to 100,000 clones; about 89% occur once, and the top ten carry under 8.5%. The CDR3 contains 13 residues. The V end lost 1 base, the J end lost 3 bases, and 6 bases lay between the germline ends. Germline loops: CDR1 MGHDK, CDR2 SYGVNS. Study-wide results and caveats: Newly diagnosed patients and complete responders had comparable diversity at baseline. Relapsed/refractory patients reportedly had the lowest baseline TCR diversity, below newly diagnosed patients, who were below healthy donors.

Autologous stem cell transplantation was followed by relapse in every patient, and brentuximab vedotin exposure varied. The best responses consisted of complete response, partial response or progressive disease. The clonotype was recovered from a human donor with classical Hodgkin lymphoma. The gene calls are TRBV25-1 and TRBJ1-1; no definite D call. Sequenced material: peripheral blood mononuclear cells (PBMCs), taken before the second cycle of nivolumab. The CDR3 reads CASSEWQYTEAFF. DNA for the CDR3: TGTGCCAGCAGTGAATGGCAGTACACTGAAGCTTTCTTT.